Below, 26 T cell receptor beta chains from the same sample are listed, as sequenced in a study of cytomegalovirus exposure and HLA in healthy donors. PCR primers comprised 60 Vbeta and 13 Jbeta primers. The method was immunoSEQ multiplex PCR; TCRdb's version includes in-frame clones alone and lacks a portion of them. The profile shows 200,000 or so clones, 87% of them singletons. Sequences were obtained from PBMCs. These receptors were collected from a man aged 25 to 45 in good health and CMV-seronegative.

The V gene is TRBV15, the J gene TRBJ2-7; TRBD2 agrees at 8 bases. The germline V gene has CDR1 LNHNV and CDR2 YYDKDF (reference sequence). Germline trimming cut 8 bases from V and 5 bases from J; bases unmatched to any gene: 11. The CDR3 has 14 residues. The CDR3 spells CATASSGGWNEQYF. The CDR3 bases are TGTGCCACCGCTTCATCGGGAGGGTGGAACGAGCAGTACTTC.

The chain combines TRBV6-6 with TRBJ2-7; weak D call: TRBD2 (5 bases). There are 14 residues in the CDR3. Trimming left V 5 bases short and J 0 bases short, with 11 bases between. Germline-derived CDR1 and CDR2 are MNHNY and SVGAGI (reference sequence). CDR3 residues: CASSPPGSSYEQYF. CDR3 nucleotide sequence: TGTGCCAGCAGTCCTCCGGGATCCTCCTACGAGCAGTACTTC.

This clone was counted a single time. The CDR3 coding sequence is TGTGCCAGCAGCCAATCGGGGTCTACAGATACGCAGTATTTT. It is translated as CASSQSGSTDTQYF. The V and J genes are TRBV4-2 and TRBJ2-3; possible D gene TRBD2, 5 bases. From germline, CDR1 is LGHNA and CDR2 YNFKEQ. V was cut by 2 bases and J by 3 bases, with 9 bases left in between. This CDR3 has 14 amino acids.

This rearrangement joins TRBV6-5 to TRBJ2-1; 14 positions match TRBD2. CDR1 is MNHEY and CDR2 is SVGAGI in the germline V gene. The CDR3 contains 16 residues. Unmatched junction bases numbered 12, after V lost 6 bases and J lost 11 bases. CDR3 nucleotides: TGTGCCAGCAGGTACGGGACTAGCGGGAGTCCCCAGAAGCAGTTCTTC. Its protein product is CASRYGTSGSPQKQFF.

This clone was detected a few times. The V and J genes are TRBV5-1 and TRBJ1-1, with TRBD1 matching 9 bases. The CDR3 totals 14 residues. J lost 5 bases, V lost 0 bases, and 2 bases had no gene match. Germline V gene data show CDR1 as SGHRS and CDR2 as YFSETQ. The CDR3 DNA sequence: TGCGCCAGCAGCTTGGACAGGGGGCAAACTGAAGCTTTCTTT. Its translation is CASSLDRGQTEAFF.

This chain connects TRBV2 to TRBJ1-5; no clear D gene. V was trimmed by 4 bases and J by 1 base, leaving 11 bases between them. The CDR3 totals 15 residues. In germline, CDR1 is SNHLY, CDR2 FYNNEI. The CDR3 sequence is CASSVRRRSNQPQHF. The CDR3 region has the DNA TGTGCCAGCAGTGTAAGGCGGCGGAGCAATCAGCCCCAGCATTTT.

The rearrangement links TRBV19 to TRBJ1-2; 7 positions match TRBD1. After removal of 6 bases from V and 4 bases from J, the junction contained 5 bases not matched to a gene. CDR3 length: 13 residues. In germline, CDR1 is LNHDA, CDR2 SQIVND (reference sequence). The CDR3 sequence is CASSGTGAYGYTF. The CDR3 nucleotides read TGTGCCAGTAGCGGCACAGGGGCCTATGGCTACACCTTC. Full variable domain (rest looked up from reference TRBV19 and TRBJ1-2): DGGITQSPKYLFRKEGQNVTLSCEQNLNHDAMYWYRQDPGQGLRLIYYSQIVNDFQKGDIAEGYSVSREKKESFPLTVTSAQKNPTAFYLCASSGTGAYGYTFGSGTRLTVV.

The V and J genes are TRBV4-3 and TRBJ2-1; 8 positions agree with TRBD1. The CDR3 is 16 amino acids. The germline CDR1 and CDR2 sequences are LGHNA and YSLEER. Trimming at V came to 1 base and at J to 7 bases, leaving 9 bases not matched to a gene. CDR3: CASSQGVGTGQNEQFF. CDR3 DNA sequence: TGCGCCAGCAGCCAAGGTGTCGGGACAGGACAAAATGAGCAGTTCTTC.

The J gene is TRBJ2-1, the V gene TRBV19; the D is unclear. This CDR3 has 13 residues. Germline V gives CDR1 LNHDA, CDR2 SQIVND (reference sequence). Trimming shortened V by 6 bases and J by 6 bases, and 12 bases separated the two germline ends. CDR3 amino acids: CASSERTFNEQFF. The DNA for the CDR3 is TGTGCCAGTAGCGAGCGAACATTCAATGAGCAGTTCTTC.

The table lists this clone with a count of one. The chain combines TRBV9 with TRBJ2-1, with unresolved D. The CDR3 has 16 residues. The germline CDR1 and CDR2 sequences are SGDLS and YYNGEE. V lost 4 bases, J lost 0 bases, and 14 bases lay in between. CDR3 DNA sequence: TGTGCCAGCAGCCCGAGCACTGTCGCCTCCTACAATGAGCAGTTCTTC. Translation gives CASSPSTVASYNEQFF.

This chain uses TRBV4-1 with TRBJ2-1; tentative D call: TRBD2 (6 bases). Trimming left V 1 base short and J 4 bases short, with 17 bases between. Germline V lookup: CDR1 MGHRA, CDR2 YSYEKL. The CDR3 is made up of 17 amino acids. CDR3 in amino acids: CASSQATLRDFYNEQFF. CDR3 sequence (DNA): TGCGCCAGCAGCCAAGCTACTTTAAGGGACTTTTACAATGAGCAGTTCTTC.

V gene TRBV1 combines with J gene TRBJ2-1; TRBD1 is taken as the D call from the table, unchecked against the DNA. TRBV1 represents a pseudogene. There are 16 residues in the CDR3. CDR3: CTSSQGGTGGYNEQFF. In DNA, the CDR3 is TGCACCAGCAGCCAAGGAGGGACAGGGGGCTACAATGAGCAGTTCTTC.

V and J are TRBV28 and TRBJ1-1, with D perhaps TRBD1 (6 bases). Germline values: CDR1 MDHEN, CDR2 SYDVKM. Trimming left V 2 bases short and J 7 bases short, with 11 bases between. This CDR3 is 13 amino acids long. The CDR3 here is CASSLLGAGEAFF. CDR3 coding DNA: TGTGCCAGCAGTTTACTGGGGGCGGGTGAAGCTTTCTTT.

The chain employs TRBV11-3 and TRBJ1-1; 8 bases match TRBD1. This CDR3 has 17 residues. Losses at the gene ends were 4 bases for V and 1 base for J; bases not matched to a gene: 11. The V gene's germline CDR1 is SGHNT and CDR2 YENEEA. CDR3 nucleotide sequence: TGTGCCAGCAGCTCCCAAACAGGGGGGAAGGGGAACACTGAAGCTTTCTTT. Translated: CASSSQTGGKGNTEAFF.

The CDR3 here is CASRSGQETQYF. DNA for the CDR3: TGTGCCAGCAGGTCGGGGCAAGAGACCCAGTACTTC. The chain is built from TRBV6-6 and TRBJ2-5, with D perhaps TRBD2 (5 bases). The CDR3 has 12 residues. Trimming cost V 6 bases and J 2 bases, with 7 bases left between them. Germline lookup yields CDR1 MNHNY and CDR2 SVGAGI (reference sequence).

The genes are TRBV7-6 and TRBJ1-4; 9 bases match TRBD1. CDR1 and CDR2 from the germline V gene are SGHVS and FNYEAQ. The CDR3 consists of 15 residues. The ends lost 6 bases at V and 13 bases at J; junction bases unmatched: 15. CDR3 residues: CASSPSGTGLYVLFF. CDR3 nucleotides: TGTGCCAGCAGTCCCTCCGGGACAGGGTTGTACGTACTGTTTTTT.

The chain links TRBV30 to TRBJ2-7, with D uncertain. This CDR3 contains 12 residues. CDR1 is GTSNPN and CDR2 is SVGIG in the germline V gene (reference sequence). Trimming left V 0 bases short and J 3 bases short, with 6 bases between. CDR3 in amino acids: CAWSVSIYEQYF. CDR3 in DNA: TGTGCCTGGAGTGTTTCCATCTACGAGCAGTACTTC.

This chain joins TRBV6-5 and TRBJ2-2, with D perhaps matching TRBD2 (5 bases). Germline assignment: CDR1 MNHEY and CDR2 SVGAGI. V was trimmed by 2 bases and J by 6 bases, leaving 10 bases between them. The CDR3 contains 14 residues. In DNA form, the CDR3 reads TGTGCCAGCAGTTACAGGGAGCGGTCCGGGGAGCTGTTTTTT. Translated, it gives CASSYRERSGELFF.

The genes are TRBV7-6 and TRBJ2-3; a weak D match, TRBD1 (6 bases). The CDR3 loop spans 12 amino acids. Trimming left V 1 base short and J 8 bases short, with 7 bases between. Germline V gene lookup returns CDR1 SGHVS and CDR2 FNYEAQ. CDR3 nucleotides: TGTGCCAGCAGCTTAGAAGGGGGTACGCAGTATTTT. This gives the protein CASSLEGGTQYF. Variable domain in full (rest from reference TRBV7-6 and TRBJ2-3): GAGVSQSPRYKVTKRGQDVALRCDPISGHVSLYWYRQALGQGPEFLTYFNYEAQQDKSGLPNDRFSAERPEGSISTLTIQRTEQRDSAMYRCASSLEGGTQYFGPGTRLTVL.

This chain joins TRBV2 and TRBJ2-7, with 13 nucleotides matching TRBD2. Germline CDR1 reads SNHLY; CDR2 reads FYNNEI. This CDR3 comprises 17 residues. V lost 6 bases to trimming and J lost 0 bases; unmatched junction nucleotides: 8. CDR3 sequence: CASRPGLAGKISYEQYF. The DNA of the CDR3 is TGTGCCAGCAGACCGGGACTAGCGGGAAAGATCTCCTACGAGCAGTACTTC.

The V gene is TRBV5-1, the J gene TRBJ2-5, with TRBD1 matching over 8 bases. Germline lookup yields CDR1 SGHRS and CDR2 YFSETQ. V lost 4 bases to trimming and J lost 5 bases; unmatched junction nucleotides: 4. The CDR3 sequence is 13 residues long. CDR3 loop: CASSLTGVETQYF. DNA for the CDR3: TGCGCCAGCAGCCTGACAGGGGTGGAGACCCAGTACTTC.

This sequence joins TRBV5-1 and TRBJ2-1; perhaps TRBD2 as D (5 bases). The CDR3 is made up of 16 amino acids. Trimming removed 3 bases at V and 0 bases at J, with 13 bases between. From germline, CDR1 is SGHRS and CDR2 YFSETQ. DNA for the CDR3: TGCGCCAGCAGCTGGGGTGATGGGAGCTCCTACAATGAGCAGTTCTTC. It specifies CASSWGDGSSYNEQFF.

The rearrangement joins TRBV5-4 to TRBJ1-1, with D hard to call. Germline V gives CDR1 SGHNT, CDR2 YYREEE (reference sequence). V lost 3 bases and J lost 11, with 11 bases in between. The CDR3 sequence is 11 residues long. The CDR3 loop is CASSSQHEAFF. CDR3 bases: TGTGCCAGCAGCTCACAGCATGAGGCTTTCTTT.

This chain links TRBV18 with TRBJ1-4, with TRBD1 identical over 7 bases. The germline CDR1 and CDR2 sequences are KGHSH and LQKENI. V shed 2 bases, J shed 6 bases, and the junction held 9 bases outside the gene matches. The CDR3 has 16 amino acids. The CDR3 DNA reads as TGTGCCAGCTCACCAGAGGGCGGGACAGTAGATGAAAAACTGTTTTTT. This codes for CASSPEGGTVDEKLFF. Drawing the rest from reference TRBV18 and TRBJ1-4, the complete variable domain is NAGVMQNPRHLVRRRGQEARLRCSPMKGHSHVYWYRQLPEEGLKFMVYLQKENIIDESGMPKERFSAEFPKEGPSILRIQQVVRGDSAAYFCASSPEGGTVDEKLFFGSGTQLSVL.

The CDR3 here is CASRRTLAGQIGGYTF. The CDR3 DNA reads TGTGCCAGCAGGCGCACCCTTGCGGGACAGATAGGGGGCTACACCTTC. The chain uses TRBV5-4 and TRBJ1-2, with 7 bases matching TRBD1. Germline trimming cut 5 bases from V and 8 bases from J; bases unmatched to any gene: 18. This CDR3 has 16 residues. Germline CDR1 reads SGHNT; CDR2 reads YYREEE (reference sequence).

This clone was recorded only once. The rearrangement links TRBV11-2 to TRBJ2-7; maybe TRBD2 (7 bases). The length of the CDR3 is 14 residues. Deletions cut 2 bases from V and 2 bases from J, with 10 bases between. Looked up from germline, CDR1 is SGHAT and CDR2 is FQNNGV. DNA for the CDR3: TGTGCCAGCAGCTTACGGGGGGCGGCCTACGAGCAGTACTTC. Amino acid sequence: CASSLRGAAYEQYF.